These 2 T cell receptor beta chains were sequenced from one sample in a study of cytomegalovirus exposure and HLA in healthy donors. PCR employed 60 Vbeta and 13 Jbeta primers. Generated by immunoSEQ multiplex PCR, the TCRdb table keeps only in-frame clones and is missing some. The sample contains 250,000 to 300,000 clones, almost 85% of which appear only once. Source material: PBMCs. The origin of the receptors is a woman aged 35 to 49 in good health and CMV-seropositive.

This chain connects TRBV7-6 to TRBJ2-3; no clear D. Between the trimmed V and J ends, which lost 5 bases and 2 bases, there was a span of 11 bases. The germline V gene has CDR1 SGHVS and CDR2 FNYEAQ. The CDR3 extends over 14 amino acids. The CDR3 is CASSLSGTTDTQYF. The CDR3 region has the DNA TGTGCCAGCAGCCTCTCAGGTACCACAGATACGCAGTATTTT.

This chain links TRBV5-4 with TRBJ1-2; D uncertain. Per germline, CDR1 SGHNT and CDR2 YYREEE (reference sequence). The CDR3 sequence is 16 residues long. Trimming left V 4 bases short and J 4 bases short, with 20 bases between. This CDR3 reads CASSGPLGEQSYGYTF. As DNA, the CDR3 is TGTGCCAGCAGCGGACCACTAGGTGAACAGAGCTATGGCTACACCTTC.